This TCR beta chain was captured in a study of blood T cell repertoires in COVID-19. For the study at large: Spain, Italy and the United States supplied samples that represented acute and convalescent COVID-19. PBMCs, B-cell-depleted T cells, or T cells were the source of the cDNA or gDNA that made up the material.

Germline V gene lookup returns CDR1 SGHNT and CDR2 YYREEE (reference sequence). With 1 base removed from V and 0 bases from J, the gap between germline ends came to 10 bases. CDR3 size: 15 residues. Under the authors' procedure: The authors estimated nucleated cell counts from reference gene primer amplification. The table came from immunoSEQ multiplex PCR; TCRdb's copy has only in-frame clones and leaves some out. Clone size and the V and J calls come from that table; the DNA yielded D and trimming. This sample has 240,000 or so clones; approximately 86% occur once, and the top ten carry approximately 6.8%.

Input material: peripheral blood. This sequence joins TRBV5-4 and TRBJ1-2, with D possibly matching TRBD1 (5 bases). This sequence originates from a woman in her 70s with active or convalescent COVID-19. The CDR3 spells CASSLPGGANYGYTF. The CDR3 DNA reads as TGTGCCAGCAGCTTGCCGGGGGGAGCTAACTATGGCTACACCTTC.